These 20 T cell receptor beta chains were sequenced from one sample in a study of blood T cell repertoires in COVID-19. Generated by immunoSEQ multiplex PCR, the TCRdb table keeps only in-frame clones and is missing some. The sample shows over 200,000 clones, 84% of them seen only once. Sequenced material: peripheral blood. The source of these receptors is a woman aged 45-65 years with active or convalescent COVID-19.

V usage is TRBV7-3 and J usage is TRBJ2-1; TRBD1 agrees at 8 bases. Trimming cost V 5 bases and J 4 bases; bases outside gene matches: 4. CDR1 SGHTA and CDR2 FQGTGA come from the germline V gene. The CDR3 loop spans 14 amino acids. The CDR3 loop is CASSTRTGYNEQFF. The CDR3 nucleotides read TGTGCCAGCAGCACCAGGACAGGGTACAATGAGCAGTTCTTC.

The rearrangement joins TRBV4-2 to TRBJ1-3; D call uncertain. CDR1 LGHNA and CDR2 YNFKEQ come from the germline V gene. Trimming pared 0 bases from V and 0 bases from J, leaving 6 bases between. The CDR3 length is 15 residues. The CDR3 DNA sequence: TGTGCCAGCAGCCAAGACGGGAACTCTGGAAACACCATATATTTT. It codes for CASSQDGNSGNTIYF.

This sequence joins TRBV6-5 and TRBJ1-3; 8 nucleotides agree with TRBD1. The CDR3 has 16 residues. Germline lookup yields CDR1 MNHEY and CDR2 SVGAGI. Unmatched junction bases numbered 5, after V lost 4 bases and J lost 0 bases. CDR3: CASSLTGVVSGNTIYF. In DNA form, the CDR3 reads TGTGCCAGCAGTTTGACAGGGGTTGTCTCTGGAAACACCATATATTTT.

The CDR3 region is CASSSPKSQGNTGELFF. DNA of the CDR3: TGTGCCAGCAGTTCCCCTAAATCTCAGGGAAACACCGGGGAGCTGTTTTTT. V usage is TRBV28 and J usage is TRBJ2-2; D is perhaps TRBD1 (5 bases). Trimming stripped 4 bases from V and 2 bases from J, with 17 bases between. Germline assignment: CDR1 MDHEN and CDR2 SYDVKM. The CDR3 length is 17 residues.

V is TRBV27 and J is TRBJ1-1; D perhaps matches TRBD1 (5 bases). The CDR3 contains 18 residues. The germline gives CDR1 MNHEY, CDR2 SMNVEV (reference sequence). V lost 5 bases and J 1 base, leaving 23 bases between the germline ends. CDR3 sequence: CASSPDPRDSLRNTEAFF. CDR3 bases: TGTGCCAGCAGTCCAGACCCCCGGGACTCCCTTCGGAACACTGAAGCTTTCTTT.

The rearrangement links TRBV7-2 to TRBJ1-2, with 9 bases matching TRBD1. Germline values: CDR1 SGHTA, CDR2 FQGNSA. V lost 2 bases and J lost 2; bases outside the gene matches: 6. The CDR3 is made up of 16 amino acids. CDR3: CASSLSWTGANYGYTF. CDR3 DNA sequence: TGTGCCAGCAGCTTATCGTGGACAGGGGCCAACTATGGCTACACCTTC.

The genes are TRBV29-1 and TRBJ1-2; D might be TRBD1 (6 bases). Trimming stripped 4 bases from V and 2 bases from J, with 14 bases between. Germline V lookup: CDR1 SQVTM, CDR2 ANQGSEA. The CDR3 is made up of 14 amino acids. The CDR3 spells CSVAGPGQNYGYTF. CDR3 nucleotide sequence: TGCAGCGTTGCTGGCCCCGGACAGAACTATGGCTACACCTTC. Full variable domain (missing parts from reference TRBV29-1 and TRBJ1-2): SAVISQKPSRDICQRGTSLTIQCQVDSQVTMMFWYRQQPGQSLTLIATANQGSEATYESGFVIDKFPISRPNLTFSTLTVSNMSPEDSSIYLCSVAGPGQNYGYTFGSGTRLTVV.

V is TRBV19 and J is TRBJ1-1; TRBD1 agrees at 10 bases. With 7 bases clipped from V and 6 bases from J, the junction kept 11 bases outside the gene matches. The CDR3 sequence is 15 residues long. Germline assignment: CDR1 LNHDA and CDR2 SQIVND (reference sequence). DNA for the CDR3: TGTGCCAGTACCCCGGACAGGGGGGTAGTCGCTGAAGCTTTCTTT. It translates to CASTPDRGVVAEAFF. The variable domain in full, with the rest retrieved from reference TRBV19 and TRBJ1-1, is DGGITQSPKYLFRKEGQNVTLSCEQNLNHDAMYWYRQDPGQGLRLIYYSQIVNDFQKGDIAEGYSVSREKKESFPLTVTSAQKNPTAFYLCASTPDRGVVAEAFFGQGTRLTVV.

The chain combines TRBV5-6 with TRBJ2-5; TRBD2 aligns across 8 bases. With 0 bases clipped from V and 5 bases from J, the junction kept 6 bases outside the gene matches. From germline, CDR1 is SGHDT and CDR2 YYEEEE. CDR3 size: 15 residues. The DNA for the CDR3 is TGTGCCAGCAGCTTGGAAGTTAGCGGGGTCGAGACCCAGTACTTC. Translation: CASSLEVSGVETQYF.

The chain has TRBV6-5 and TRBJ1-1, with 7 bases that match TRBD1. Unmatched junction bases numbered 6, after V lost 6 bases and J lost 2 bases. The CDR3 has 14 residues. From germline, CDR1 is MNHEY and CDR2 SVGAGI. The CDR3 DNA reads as TGTGCCAGCAGCACCGGACAGGCTAACACTGAAGCTTTCTTT. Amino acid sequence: CASSTGQANTEAFF.

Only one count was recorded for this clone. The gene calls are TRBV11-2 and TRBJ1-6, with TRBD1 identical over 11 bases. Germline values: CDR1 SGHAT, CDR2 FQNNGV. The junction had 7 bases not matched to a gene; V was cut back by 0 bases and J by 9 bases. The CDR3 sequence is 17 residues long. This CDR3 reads CASSLDRTGGSGSPLHF. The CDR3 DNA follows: TGTGCCAGCAGCTTAGATAGGACAGGGGGCTCGGGTTCACCCCTCCACTTT.

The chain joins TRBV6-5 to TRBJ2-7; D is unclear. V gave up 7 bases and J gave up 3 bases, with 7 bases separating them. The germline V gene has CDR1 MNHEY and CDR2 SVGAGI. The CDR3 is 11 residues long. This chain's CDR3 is CASTSGYEQYF. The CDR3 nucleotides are TGTGCCAGCACCTCAGGCTACGAGCAGTACTTC.

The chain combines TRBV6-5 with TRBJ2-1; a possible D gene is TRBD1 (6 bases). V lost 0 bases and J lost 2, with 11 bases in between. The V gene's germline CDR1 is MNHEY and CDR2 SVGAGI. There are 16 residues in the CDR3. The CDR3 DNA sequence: TGTGCCAGCAGTTACTCGCCAGGGGTGGCCTACAATGAGCAGTTCTTC. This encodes CASSYSPGVAYNEQFF.

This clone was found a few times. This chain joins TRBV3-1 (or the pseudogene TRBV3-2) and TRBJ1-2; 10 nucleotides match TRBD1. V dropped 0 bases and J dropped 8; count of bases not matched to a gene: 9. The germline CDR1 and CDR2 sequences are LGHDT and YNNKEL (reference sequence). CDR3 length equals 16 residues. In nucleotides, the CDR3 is TGTGCCAGCAGCCAAGATGGGACAGGGGAGTTGGGAGGCTACACCTTC. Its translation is CASSQDGTGELGGYTF.

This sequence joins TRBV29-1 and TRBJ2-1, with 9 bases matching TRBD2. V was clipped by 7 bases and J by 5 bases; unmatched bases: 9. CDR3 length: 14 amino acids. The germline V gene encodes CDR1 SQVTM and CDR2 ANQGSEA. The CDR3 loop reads CSAKTSGQNNEQFF. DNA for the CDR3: TGCAGCGCCAAAACTAGCGGGCAAAACAATGAGCAGTTCTTC.

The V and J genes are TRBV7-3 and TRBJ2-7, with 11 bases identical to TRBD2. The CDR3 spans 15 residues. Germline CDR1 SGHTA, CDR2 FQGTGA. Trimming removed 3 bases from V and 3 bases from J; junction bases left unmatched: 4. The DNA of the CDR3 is TGTGCCAGCAGCTTGACTAGCGGGGTCGACTACGAGCAGTACTTC. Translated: CASSLTSGVDYEQYF.

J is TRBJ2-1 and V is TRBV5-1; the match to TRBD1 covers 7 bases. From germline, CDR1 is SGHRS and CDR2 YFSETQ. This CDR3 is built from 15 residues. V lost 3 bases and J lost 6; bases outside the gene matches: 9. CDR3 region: CASSSRDRLFNEQFF. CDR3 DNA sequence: TGCGCCAGCAGCTCCCGGGACAGACTTTTCAATGAGCAGTTCTTC.

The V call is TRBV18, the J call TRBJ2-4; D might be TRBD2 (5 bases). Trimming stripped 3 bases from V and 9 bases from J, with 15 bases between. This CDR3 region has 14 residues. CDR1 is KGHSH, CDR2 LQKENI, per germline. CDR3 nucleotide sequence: TGTGCCAGCTCACCTCCGTCCGGGGATAGCATTCAGTACTTC. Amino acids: CASSPPSGDSIQYF.

In nucleotides, the CDR3 is TGTGCCAGCCTTACTAGGGCAGGGGCAGTAGAAGCTTTCTTT. It translates to CASLTRAGAVEAFF. V usage is TRBV6-5 and J usage is TRBJ1-1; TRBD1 might be the D (6 bases). Germline V lookup: CDR1 MNHEY, CDR2 SVGAGI. The CDR3 has 14 residues. With 8 bases removed from V and 8 bases from J, the gap between germline ends came to 21 bases.

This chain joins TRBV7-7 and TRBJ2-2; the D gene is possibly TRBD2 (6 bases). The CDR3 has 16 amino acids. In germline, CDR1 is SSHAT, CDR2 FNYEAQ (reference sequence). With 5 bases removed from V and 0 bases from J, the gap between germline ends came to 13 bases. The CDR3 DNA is TGTGCCAGCAGCCAACAAGCGGGCTCGAACACCGGGGAGCTGTTTTTT. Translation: CASSQQAGSNTGELFF.